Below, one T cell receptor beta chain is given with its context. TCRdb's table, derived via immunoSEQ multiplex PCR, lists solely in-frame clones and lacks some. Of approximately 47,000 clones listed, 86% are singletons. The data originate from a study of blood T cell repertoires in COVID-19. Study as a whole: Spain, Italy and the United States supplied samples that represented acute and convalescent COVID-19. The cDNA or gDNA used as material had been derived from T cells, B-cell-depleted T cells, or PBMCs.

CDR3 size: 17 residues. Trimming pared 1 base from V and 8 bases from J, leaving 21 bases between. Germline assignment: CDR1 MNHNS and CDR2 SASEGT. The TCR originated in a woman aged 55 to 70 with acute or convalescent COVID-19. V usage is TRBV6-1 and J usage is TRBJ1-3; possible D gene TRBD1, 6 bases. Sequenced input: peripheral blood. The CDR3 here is CASSEGTAVTRRDTIYF. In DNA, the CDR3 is TGTGCCAGCAGTGAAGGGACAGCTGTTACCCGTCGCGACACCATATATTTT.